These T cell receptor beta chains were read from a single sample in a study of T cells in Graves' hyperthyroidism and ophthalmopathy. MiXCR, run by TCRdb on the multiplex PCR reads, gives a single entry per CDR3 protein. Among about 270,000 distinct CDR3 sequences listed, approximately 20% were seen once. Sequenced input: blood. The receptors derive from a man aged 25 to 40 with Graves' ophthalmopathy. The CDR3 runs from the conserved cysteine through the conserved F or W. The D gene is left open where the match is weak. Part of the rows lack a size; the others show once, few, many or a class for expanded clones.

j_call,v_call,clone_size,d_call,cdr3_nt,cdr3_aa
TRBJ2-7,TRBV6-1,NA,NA,TGTGCCAGCACCATTTCCTACGAGCAGTACTTC,CASTISYEQYF
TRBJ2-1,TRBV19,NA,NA,TGTGCCAGTAGTATTAGTGGGGGTACCAATGAGCAGTTCTTC,CASSISGGTNEQFF
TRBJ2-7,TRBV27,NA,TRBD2,TGTGCCAGCAGCCCAGCGGGATACAAGTACGAGCAGTACTTC,CASSPAGYKYEQYF
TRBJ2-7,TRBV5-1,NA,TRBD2,TGCGCCAGCAGCTCGGGGGACTACTCCTACGAGCAGTACTTC,CASSSGDYSYEQYF
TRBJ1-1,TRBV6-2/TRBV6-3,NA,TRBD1,TGTGCCAGCAGTTACGGGACAGGGAACACTGAAGCTTTCTTT,CASSYGTGNTEAFF
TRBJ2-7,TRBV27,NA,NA,TGTGCCAGCAGTTTAAGCCGGGGACGAGAGCAGTACTTC,CASSLSRGREQYF
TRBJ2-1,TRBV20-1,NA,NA,TGCAGTGCTAGTATCCGTTGGGGACGGAACAATGAGCAGTTCTTC,CSASIRWGRNNEQFF
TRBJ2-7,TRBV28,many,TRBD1,TGTGCCAGCAGGAAGGACAGGGTGCGGGAGCAGTACTTC,CASRKDRVREQYF
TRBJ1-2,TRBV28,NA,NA,TGTGCCAGCAGTCCACGAGACTATGGCTACACCTTC,CASSPRDYGYTF
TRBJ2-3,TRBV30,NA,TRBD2,TGTGCATTAGCGGGGGGCACAGATACGCAGTATTTT,CALAGGTDTQYF
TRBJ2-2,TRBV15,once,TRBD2,TGTGCCACCGGGGGGGATTTCACCGGGGAGCTGTTTTTT,CATGGDFTGELFF
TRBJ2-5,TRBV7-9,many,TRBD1,TGTGCCAGCAGCCCGTTAATGGGACAGGGGAAGGAGACCCAGTACTTC,CASSPLMGQGKETQYF